Below, one T cell receptor beta chain is given with its context. Its antigen is not known. Measured with immunoSEQ multiplex PCR; TCRdb has only the in-frame clones, and not every one. This repertoire shows millions of clones, 93% found once; its top ten account for more than 1.5%. This entry comes from a study of shared clonotypes between healthy human individuals. Study summary: Those who served as donors were a couple of women and a few men between the ages of 18 and 49.

The germline CDR1 and CDR2 sequences are SGHRS and YFSETQ. The CDR3 spans 15 residues. V was pared by 4 bases and J by 0 bases, with 11 bases between. The naive CD8 subset, CD45RO-negative cells positively selected for CCR7, excluded terminally differentiated effector memory CD45RA+ cells. All donors were healthy HIV-negative adults lacking recent acute infections or vaccinations. General observations from the study: Generation probability values for non-shared clonotypes were lower than those for clonotypes shared by all four donors.

This clonotype originated in a man between 18 and 29 years old in good health. Some clones in this sample may be carry-over from other donors' samples. Sequenced input: naive CD8+ T cells from PBMCs. This rearrangement joins TRBV5-1 to TRBJ2-1; possible D gene TRBD2, 6 bases. The CDR3 here is CASSTGLFSYNEQFF. The CDR3 DNA follows: TGCGCCAGCAGCACGGGACTGTTCTCCTACAATGAGCAGTTCTTC.